This TCR beta chain was sequenced in a study of OX40 agonist ivuxolimab in advanced cancers. Turning to the study itself: Patients enrolled in dose escalation were diagnosed with hepatocellular carcinoma, melanoma, renal cell or head and neck cancer. Study-level findings and limits: Determination of antigen specificity was not performed for the expanded peripheral T cells. Compared with CD4+, CD8+ T cells on average had more expanded clones.

As regards this clone: The antigen is undetermined.

This CDR3 region has 15 residues. The V end lost 4 bases, the J end lost 1 base, and 13 bases lay between the germline ends. Germline V gene lookup returns CDR1 SGHAT and CDR2 FQNNGV. The method was immunoSEQ multiplex PCR; TCRdb's version includes in-frame clones alone and lacks a portion of them. The table has approximately 37,000 clones, 89% seen once. This chain joins TRBV11-2 and TRBJ2-5; D is possibly TRBD1 (6 bases). This sample comprised CD4+ or CD8+ T cells sorted from blood, obtained in a trial of the OX40 agonist ivuxolimab. The TCR originated in an adult with an advanced solid tumor such as melanoma, head and neck, liver or kidney cancer. Here the CDR3 reads CASSSSRGAQETQYF. The CDR3 DNA follows: TGTGCCAGCAGCTCCTCCAGGGGAGCCCAAGAGACCCAGTACTTC.